This entry describes one TCR beta chain. The data stem from a study of blood T cell repertoires in COVID-19. Study context: Acute and convalescent COVID-19 samples came from the United States, Italy and Spain. PBMCs, B-cell-depleted T cells, or T cells provided the cDNA or gDNA that made up the material.

Per the original data handling: Amplification of reference gene primers provided the estimated nucleated cell counts. The repertoire was sequenced with immunoSEQ multiplex PCR; TCRdb's copy has only in-frame clones and lacks some. V and J calls and clone size follow that table, whereas D and trimming were derived from the DNA. The sample holds around 140,000 clones, around 86% seen once. V lost 4 bases and J 5 bases, leaving 8 bases between the germline ends. CDR1 and CDR2 (germline): ENHRY, SYGVKD. This CDR3 is built from 12 residues. The receptor's source is a human donor in a cohort sampled during active COVID-19. Material: peripheral blood. The V and J genes are TRBV10-3 and TRBJ2-5; D is undetermined. The CDR3 nucleotides read TGTGCCATCAGTGGTAACGGGGAGACCCAGTACTTC. Encoded protein: CAISGNGETQYF.